These T cell receptor beta chains were read from a single sample in a study of T cells in Graves' hyperthyroidism and ophthalmopathy. MiXCR was run by TCRdb on the multiplex PCR reads, yielding one entry per CDR3 protein. The sample has almost 600,000 distinct CDR3 sequences; 14% are singletons. Sequencing was performed on blood. The receptors come from a woman aged 25 to 39 with Graves' hyperthyroidism that later progressed to Graves' ophthalmopathy. Each CDR3 is given with its conserved first and last residue. Fields, in order: CDR3 DNA, CDR3 protein, clone size, V gene, D gene, J gene. A D gene is named only where the DNA matches it firmly. Clone size appears in some rows only: once, few, many, or a class for an expanded clone.

CDR3 DNA: TGTGCCAGCAGTCCGACGGGATCAGACTACGAGCAGTACTTC
CDR3 protein: CASSPTGSDYEQYF
clone size: many
V gene: TRBV28
D gene: NA
J gene: TRBJ2-7

CDR3 DNA: TGTGCCAGCAGAGATTACCCCAATGAGCAGTTCTTC
CDR3 protein: CASRDYPNEQFF
clone size: many
V gene: TRBV28
D gene: NA
J gene: TRBJ2-1

CDR3 DNA: TGTGCCATAAATCCACAGGGGGATGGTGGAGGAGGCTACACCTTC
CDR3 protein: CAINPQGDGGGGYTF
clone size: many
V gene: TRBV10-3
D gene: TRBD1
J gene: TRBJ1-2

CDR3 DNA: TGTGCCAGTAGTATGGGGACAGGGAATGCGGATGGCTACACCTTC
CDR3 protein: CASSMGTGNADGYTF
clone size: NA
V gene: TRBV19
D gene: TRBD1
J gene: TRBJ1-2

CDR3 DNA: TGCGCCAGCAGTGAGGACCTTTGGAACCAAGAGACCCAGTACTTC
CDR3 protein: CASSEDLWNQETQYF
clone size: many
V gene: TRBV10-1
D gene: NA
J gene: TRBJ2-5

CDR3 DNA: TGCGCCAGCAGCTTGTTTGCCTACGAGCAGTACTTC
CDR3 protein: CASSLFAYEQYF
clone size: many
V gene: TRBV5-1
D gene: NA
J gene: TRBJ2-7

CDR3 DNA: TGCGCCAGCAAGTCAGAGGGACGGGTCGATGGCTACACCTTC
CDR3 protein: CASKSEGRVDGYTF
clone size: many
V gene: TRBV5-1
D gene: NA
J gene: TRBJ1-2

CDR3 DNA: TGCGCCAGCAGCCAGACCGGACAGATGTATAATTCACCCCTCCACTTT
CDR3 protein: CASSQTGQMYNSPLHF
clone size: few
V gene: TRBV4-1
D gene: NA
J gene: TRBJ1-6

CDR3 DNA: TGTGCCAGCAGCTTAACGGGAACAGGCGCCTCCTACGAGCAGTACTTC
CDR3 protein: CASSLTGTGASYEQYF
clone size: many
V gene: TRBV7-3
D gene: NA
J gene: TRBJ2-7

CDR3 DNA: TGTGCCTGGTCGGGACTAGCGGGGGACGCGAACACCGGGGAGCTGTTTTTT
CDR3 protein: CAWSGLAGDANTGELFF
clone size: many
V gene: TRBV30
D gene: TRBD2
J gene: TRBJ2-2